Listed here are 5 T cell receptor beta chains from one sample, sequenced in a study of blood T cell repertoires in COVID-19. Measured with immunoSEQ multiplex PCR; TCRdb has only the in-frame clones, and not every one. The table includes more than 55,000 clones, over 75% detected once. What was sequenced was peripheral blood. The receptors stem from a woman in her sixties with COVID-19, enrolled during active disease.

This clone was seen more than once but under ten times. The chain combines TRBV18 with TRBJ2-2, with a possible D match to TRBD1 (6 bases). V dropped 0 bases and J dropped 0 bases, with 11 bases sitting between them. Per the germline V gene, CDR1 is KGHSH and CDR2 is LQKENI. The CDR3 runs 17 residues. The CDR3 DNA reads TGTGCCAGCTCACCACCCGGGACAAGCTCGAACACCGGGGAGCTGTTTTTT. As protein: CASSPPGTSSNTGELFF.

The chain employs TRBV2 and TRBJ2-3; D may be TRBD2 (5 bases). The V and J ends lost 6 bases and 2 bases respectively, with 15 bases between them. Looked up from germline, CDR1 is SNHLY and CDR2 is FYNNEI. This CDR3 region has 15 residues. CDR3 residues: CASSDPAGLTDTQYF. The DNA for the CDR3 is TGTGCCAGCAGCGACCCGGCGGGCCTCACAGATACGCAGTATTTT.

This clone was detected only once. The chain is built from TRBV29-1 and TRBJ2-7, with D unresolved. Germline V gene data show CDR1 as SQVTM and CDR2 as ANQGSEA. V gave up 4 bases and J gave up 2 bases, with 6 bases separating them. CDR3 size: 11 residues. The CDR3 loop is CSVGHPYEQYF. In DNA, the CDR3 is TGCAGCGTTGGACACCCCTACGAGCAGTACTTC.

This sequence joins TRBV7-9 and TRBJ1-4; D is perhaps TRBD1 (6 bases). This CDR3 has 15 amino acids. V lost 6 bases to trimming and J lost 7 bases, with 18 bases between them. Germline CDR1 and CDR2: SEHNR and FQNEAQ (reference sequence). In nucleotides, the CDR3 is TGTGCCAGCAGTAAAGACCAGGGGAGGGGTGAAAAACTGTTTTTT. It is translated as CASSKDQGRGEKLFF.

The rearrangement links TRBV5-1 to TRBJ2-7; the D gene is possibly TRBD2 (5 bases). The CDR3 runs 15 residues. Trimming stripped 4 bases from V and 1 base from J, with 15 bases between. CDR1 and CDR2 (germline): SGHRS, YFSETQ. The DNA for the CDR3 is TGCGCCAGCAGCCTGGACCTACTAGTATCCTACGAGCAGTACTTC. This translates into CASSLDLLVSYEQYF. The whole variable domain, remainder taken from reference TRBV5-1 and TRBJ2-7, is KAGVTQTPRYLIKTRGQQVTLSCSPISGHRSVSWYQQTPGQGLQFLFEYFSETQRNKGNFPGRFSGRQFSNSRSEMNVSTLELGDSALYLCASSLDLLVSYEQYFGPGTRLTVT.